One T cell receptor beta chain is described in this entry. What it binds is not known. The data stem from a study of shared clonotypes between healthy human individuals. Study background: CD4 naive and memory got three plates each, CD8 naive two, CD8 memory one.

Findings of the study overall: When naive CD4 clonotypes were compared across four donors, around 5% were shared. Generally, naive subsets came out with larger estimated richness than memory subsets.

Trimming cost V 4 bases and J 3 bases; bases outside gene matches: 9. The CDR3 has 16 residues. Germline loops: CDR1 LNHNV, CDR2 YYDKDF (reference sequence). Libraries were prepared by immunoSEQ multiplex PCR; TCRdb keeps only in-frame clonotypes and omits some of them. In the table there are 850,000 to 1,200,000 clones, about 74% of which are singletons. The chain has TRBV15 and TRBJ2-5; TRBD2 matches 9 bases. The TCR sequence derives from a man aged 18 to 29 in good health. Source material: memory CD4+ T cells sorted from blood. This sample's subset: CD45RA-negative fraction. The CDR3 sequence: CATSIRGAGGKETQYF. The CDR3 nucleotides are TGTGCCACCAGCATCCGGGGAGCGGGGGGAAAAGAGACCCAGTACTTC.